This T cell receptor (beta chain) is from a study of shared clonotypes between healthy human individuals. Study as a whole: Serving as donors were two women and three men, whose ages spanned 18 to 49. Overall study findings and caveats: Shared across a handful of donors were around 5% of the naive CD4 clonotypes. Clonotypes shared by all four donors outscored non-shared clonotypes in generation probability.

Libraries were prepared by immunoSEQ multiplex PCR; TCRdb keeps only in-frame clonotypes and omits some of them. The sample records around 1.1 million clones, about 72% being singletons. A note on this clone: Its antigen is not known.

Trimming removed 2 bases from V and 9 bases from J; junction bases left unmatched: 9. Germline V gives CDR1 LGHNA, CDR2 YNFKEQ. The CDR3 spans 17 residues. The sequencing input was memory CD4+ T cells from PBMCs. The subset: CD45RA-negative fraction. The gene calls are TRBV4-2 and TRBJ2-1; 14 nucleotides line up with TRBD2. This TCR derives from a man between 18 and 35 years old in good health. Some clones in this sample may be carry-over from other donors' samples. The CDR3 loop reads CASSQTGKGTSGSEQFF. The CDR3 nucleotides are TGTGCCAGCAGCCAAACCGGCAAAGGGACTAGCGGGAGTGAGCAGTTCTTC.